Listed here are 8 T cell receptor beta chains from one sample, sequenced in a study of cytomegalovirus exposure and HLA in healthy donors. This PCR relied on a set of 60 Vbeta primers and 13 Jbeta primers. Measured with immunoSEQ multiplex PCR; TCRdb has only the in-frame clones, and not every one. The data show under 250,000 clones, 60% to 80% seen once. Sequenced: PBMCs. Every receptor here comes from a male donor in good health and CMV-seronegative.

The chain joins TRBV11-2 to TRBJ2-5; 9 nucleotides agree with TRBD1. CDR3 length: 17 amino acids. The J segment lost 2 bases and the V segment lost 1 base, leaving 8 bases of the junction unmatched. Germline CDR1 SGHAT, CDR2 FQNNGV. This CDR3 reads CASSLGGQGGQQETQYF. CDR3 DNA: TGTGCCAGCAGCTTAGGGGGACAGGGTGGTCAACAAGAGACCCAGTACTTC.

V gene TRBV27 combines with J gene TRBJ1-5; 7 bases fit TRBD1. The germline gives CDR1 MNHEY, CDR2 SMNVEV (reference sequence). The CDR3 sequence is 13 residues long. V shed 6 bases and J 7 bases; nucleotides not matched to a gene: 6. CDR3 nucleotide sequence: TGTGCCAGCAGCCTGACAGGGACACAGCCCCAGCATTTT. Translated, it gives CASSLTGTQPQHF.

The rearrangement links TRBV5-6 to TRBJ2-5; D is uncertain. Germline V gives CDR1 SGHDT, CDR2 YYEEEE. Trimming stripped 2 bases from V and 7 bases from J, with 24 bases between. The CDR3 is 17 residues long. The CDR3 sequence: CASSFDRNDASGGTQYF. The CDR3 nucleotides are TGTGCCAGCAGCTTCGACCGGAATGACGCCTCGGGTGGGACCCAGTACTTC.

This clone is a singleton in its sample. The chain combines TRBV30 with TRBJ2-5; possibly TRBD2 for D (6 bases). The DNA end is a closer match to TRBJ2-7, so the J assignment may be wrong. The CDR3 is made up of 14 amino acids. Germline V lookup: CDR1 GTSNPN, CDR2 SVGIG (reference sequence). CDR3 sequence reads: CAWSPRGWTYEQYF. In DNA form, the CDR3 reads TGTGCCTGGAGTCCCCGGGGGTGGACTTACGAGCAGTACTTC.

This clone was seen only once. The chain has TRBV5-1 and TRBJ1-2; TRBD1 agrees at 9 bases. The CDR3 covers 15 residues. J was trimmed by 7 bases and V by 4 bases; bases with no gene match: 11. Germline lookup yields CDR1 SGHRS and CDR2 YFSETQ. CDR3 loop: CASSPRDREGLGYTF. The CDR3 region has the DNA TGCGCCAGCAGCCCCAGGGACAGGGAAGGGCTTGGCTACACCTTC. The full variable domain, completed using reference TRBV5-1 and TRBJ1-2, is KAGVTQTPRYLIKTRGQQVTLSCSPISGHRSVSWYQQTPGQGLQFLFEYFSETQRNKGNFPGRFSGRQFSNSRSEMNVSTLELGDSALYLCASSPRDREGLGYTFGSGTRLTVV.

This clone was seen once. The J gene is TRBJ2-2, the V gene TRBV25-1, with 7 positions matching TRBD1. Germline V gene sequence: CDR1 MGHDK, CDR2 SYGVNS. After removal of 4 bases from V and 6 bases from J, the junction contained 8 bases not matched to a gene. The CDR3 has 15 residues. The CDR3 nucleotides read TGTGCCAGCAGTGGAAACAGGGGAGAGGCCGGGGAGCTGTTTTTT. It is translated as CASSGNRGEAGELFF.

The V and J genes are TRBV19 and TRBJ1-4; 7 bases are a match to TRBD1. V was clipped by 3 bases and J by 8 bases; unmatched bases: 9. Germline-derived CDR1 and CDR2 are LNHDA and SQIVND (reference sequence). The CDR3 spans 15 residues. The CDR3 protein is CASSMEGGAGEKLFF. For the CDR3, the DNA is TGTGCCAGTAGTATGGAAGGGGGCGCGGGGGAAAAACTGTTTTTT.

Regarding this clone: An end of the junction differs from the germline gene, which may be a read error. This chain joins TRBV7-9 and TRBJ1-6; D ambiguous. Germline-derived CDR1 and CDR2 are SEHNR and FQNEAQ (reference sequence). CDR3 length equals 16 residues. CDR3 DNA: TGTTCCAGCAGCTTAGAACAGCCTACTGGAAATTCACCCCTCCACTTT. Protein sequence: CSSSLEQPTGNSPLHF. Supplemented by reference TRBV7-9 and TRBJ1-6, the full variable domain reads DTGVSQNPRHKITKRGQNVTFRCDPISEHNRLYWYRQTLGQGPEFLTYFQNEAQLEKSRLLSDRFSAERPKGSFSTLEIQRTEQGDSAMYLCSSSLEQPTGNSPLHFGNGTRLTVT.